Below, 29 T cell receptor beta chains from the same sample are listed, as sequenced in a study of glioma-infiltrating T cells after dendritic cell vaccination. Sample time point: after dendritic cell vaccination, including at tumor progression/relapse. Sequencing used immunoSEQ multiplex PCR; TCRdb keeps in-frame clones, though not all of them. The sample lists tens of thousands of clones; roughly 80% were seen once. Material: blood, obtained after dendritic cell vaccination. These receptors originate from a human donor with glioblastoma.

This clone was picked up a small number of times. The CDR3 reads CASRPLAGGPSEQFF. CDR3 coding DNA: TGTGCCAGCAGACCGCTAGCGGGGGGGCCTAGTGAGCAGTTCTTC. The V call is TRBV7-3, the J call TRBJ2-1; 12 bases align to TRBD2. After removal of 6 bases from V and 9 bases from J, the junction contained 9 bases not matched to a gene. CDR1 and CDR2 from the germline V gene are SGHTA and FQGTGA. The CDR3 is 15 amino acids.

The genes are TRBV30 and TRBJ2-1; D gene ambiguous. The germline V gene encodes CDR1 GTSNPN and CDR2 SVGIG (reference sequence). V was cut by 1 base and J by 9 bases, with 16 bases left in between. The CDR3 loop spans 14 amino acids. CDR3 amino acids: CAWSDPLDSGEQFF. CDR3 DNA sequence: TGTGCCTGGAGTGACCCGCTTGACTCGGGTGAGCAGTTCTTC.

As for this clone: This same CDR3 is encoded by further DNA sequences in the sample. V is TRBV29-1 and J is TRBJ2-2, with a tentative D call TRBD1 (5 bases). Germline loops: CDR1 SQVTM, CDR2 ANQGSEA. Trimming pared 5 bases from V and 1 base from J, leaving 14 bases between. This CDR3 has 15 residues. CDR3 loop: CSVRRAGRNTGELFF. The CDR3 bases are TGCAGCGTTCGTAGGGCAGGGCGGAACACCGGGGAGCTGTTTTTT.

This clone was seen only once. The V gene is TRBV25-1, the J gene TRBJ2-7, with a tentative D call TRBD2 (5 bases). CDR3 length: 14 residues. CDR1 MGHDK and CDR2 SYGVNS come from the germline V gene. Trimming shortened V by 5 bases and J by 8 bases, and 19 bases separated the two germline ends. CDR3 in DNA: TGTGCCAGCAGTTACCCGACGGCGGGTGAAAAGCAGTACTTC. Protein: CASSYPTAGEKQYF.

The V gene is TRBV28, the J gene TRBJ1-1; D remains unclear. V dropped 3 bases and J dropped 5 bases, with 13 bases sitting between them. CDR3 size: 14 residues. Germline CDR1 is MDHEN and CDR2 is SYDVKM. The CDR3 region has the DNA TGTGCCAGCAGTTTGACCCGTACGGGAACTGAAGCTTTCTTT. Its protein product is CASSLTRTGTEAFF. Using reference TRBV28 and TRBJ1-1 for the parts outside the CDR3, the full variable domain is DVKVTQSSRYLVKRTGEKVFLECVQDMDHENMFWYRQDPGLGLRLIYFSYDVKMKEKGDIPEGYSVSREKKERFSLILESASTNQTSMYLCASSLTRTGTEAFFGQGTRLTVV.

CDR3 nucleotide sequence: TGCGCCAGCCGGACTAGCGGGGGTTGGGATACGCAGTATTTT. It encodes CASRTSGGWDTQYF. The chain recombines TRBV5-1 with TRBJ2-3; 13 nucleotides align to TRBD2. The J segment lost 6 bases and the V segment lost 7 bases, leaving 5 bases of the junction unmatched. The CDR3 runs 14 residues. The germline V gene encodes CDR1 SGHRS and CDR2 YFSETQ.

The CDR3 protein is CASSFDRGWETQYF. In DNA form, the CDR3 reads TGTGCCAGCAGCTTCGACAGGGGATGGGAGACCCAGTACTTC. The chain carries TRBV5-6 and TRBJ2-5; 8 bases are shared with TRBD1. The germline CDR1 and CDR2 sequences are SGHDT and YYEEEE. CDR3 size: 14 residues. The trim removed 2 bases at V and 5 bases at J, leaving 5 bases unmatched.

The V and J genes are TRBV5-1 and TRBJ2-5, with 9 bases aligning to TRBD2. CDR1 is SGHRS, CDR2 YFSETQ, per germline. CDR3 length equals 15 residues. The V segment lost 0 bases and the J segment 5 bases; nucleotides outside the gene matches: 5. The CDR3 spells CASSLGLAVLETQYF. The CDR3 coding sequence is TGCGCCAGCAGCTTGGGACTAGCGGTATTGGAGACCCAGTACTTC.

The table lists this clone with a count of one. The rearrangement links TRBV6-1 to TRBJ1-2; the match to TRBD1 covers 8 bases. The length of the CDR3 is 15 residues. V was pared by 4 bases and J by 8 bases, with 12 bases of the junction left unmatched. Per the germline V gene, CDR1 is MNHNS and CDR2 is SASEGT. CDR3 amino acids: CASSGRQRTGMGYTF. CDR3 bases: TGTGCCAGCAGTGGACGTCAAAGGACAGGGATGGGCTACACCTTC.

The V gene is TRBV19, the J gene TRBJ1-4; 8 nucleotides line up with TRBD1. The V gene end was trimmed by 5 bases and the J gene end by 14 bases; junction bases not matched to a gene: 7. The CDR3 is made up of 12 amino acids. Looked up from germline, CDR1 is LNHDA and CDR2 is SQIVND (reference sequence). The DNA of the CDR3 is TGTGCCAGTAGTGGGGACAGGTACTCCCTGTTTTTT. Translation gives CASSGDRYSLFF.

The rearrangement links TRBV9 to TRBJ1-1; 8 nucleotides agree with TRBD1. V was clipped by 4 bases and J by 1 base; unmatched bases: 3. Germline V gene data show CDR1 as SGDLS and CDR2 as YYNGEE. There are 14 residues in the CDR3. The CDR3 DNA follows: TGTGCCAGCAGCTTTGGGACAGGGAACACTGAAGCTTTCTTT. Translation: CASSFGTGNTEAFF.

In its sample, this clone was seen a few times. The V and J genes are TRBV11-2 and TRBJ2-3, with 7 bases aligning to TRBD2. With 1 base clipped from V and 4 bases from J, the junction kept 2 bases outside the gene matches. This CDR3 contains 14 residues. CDR1 is SGHAT, CDR2 FQNNGV, per germline. The CDR3 nucleotides are TGTGCCAGCAGCTTAGGGGGGGGTCCAGATACGCAGTATTTT. Translated, it gives CASSLGGGPDTQYF.

The V call is TRBV27, the J call TRBJ2-1; TRBD2 agrees at 7 bases. After removal of 1 base from V and 3 bases from J, the junction contained 3 bases not matched to a gene. The CDR3 is made up of 15 amino acids. Germline lookup yields CDR1 MNHEY and CDR2 SMNVEV (reference sequence). DNA of the CDR3: TGTGCCAGCAGTTTATGGGGGGAGGGCTACAATGAGCAGTTCTTC. The encoded protein is CASSLWGEGYNEQFF.

The chain is built from TRBV30 and TRBJ2-1; 7 nucleotides line up with TRBD1. Germline V gene lookup returns CDR1 GTSNPN and CDR2 SVGIG (reference sequence). V dropped 8 bases and J dropped 4; count of bases not matched to a gene: 14. The CDR3 is 15 amino acids. The CDR3 region has the DNA TGTGCCGGAGATAGCGAGGGGGCTGCGTACAATGAGCAGTTCTTC. Residues: CAGDSEGAAYNEQFF.

This chain connects TRBV4-1 to TRBJ2-3; a possible D gene is TRBD2 (6 bases). CDR1 is MGHRA and CDR2 is YSYEKL in the germline V gene. This CDR3 is built from 17 residues. With 1 base removed from V and 4 bases from J, the gap between germline ends came to 18 bases. Here the CDR3 DNA reads TGCGCCAGCAGCCAAGGGTGGCTAGCGCATATTGCAGATACGCAGTATTTT. This sequence encodes CASSQGWLAHIADTQYF.

The count of this clone is one. The J gene is TRBJ2-4, the V gene TRBV7-9, with TRBD1 identical over 7 bases. V lost 5 bases, J lost 9 bases, and 7 bases stayed unmatched. This CDR3 is 13 amino acids long. Germline CDR1 and CDR2: SEHNR and FQNEAQ (reference sequence). DNA of the CDR3: TGTGCCAGCAGCCGAACAGGGGTTCTCATTCAGTACTTC. Amino acid sequence: CASSRTGVLIQYF.

The chain is built from TRBV4-2 and TRBJ2-3, with D possibly TRBD1 on 5 matching bases. V was pared by 0 bases and J by 2 bases, with 18 bases between. Germline CDR1 reads LGHNA; CDR2 reads YNFKEQ. The CDR3 consists of 18 residues. CDR3 in amino acids: CASSQDLKSGQFTDTQYF. As DNA, the CDR3 is TGTGCCAGCAGCCAAGACCTTAAATCAGGACAATTCACAGATACGCAGTATTTT.

This clone was detected a few times. This rearrangement joins TRBV11-2 to TRBJ1-4; D is undetermined. The CDR3 runs 13 residues. Germline values: CDR1 SGHAT, CDR2 FQNNGV. V lost 1 base and J 8 bases, leaving 8 bases between the germline ends. The CDR3 protein is CASSLGPYEKLFF. The CDR3 nucleotides are TGTGCCAGCAGCTTAGGTCCCTACGAAAAACTGTTTTTT.

This clone was picked up one time. This chain uses TRBV6-5 with TRBJ2-1, with 12 nucleotides matching TRBD2. Per germline, CDR1 MNHEY and CDR2 SVGAGI. CDR3 size: 15 residues. The trim removed 8 bases at V and 6 bases at J, leaving 8 bases unmatched. CDR3 DNA sequence: TGTGCCAGCCAACCACTAGCGGGGGGCGGCAATGAGCAGTTCTTC. Protein sequence: CASQPLAGGGNEQFF.

The chain links TRBV9 to TRBJ1-1; D gene uncertain. The CDR3 is 15 residues long. Trimming removed 0 bases at V and 0 bases at J, with 9 bases between. Germline V lookup: CDR1 SGDLS, CDR2 YYNGEE. CDR3 amino acids: CASSVAPEMNTEAFF. The DNA for the CDR3 is TGTGCCAGCAGCGTAGCTCCAGAAATGAACACTGAAGCTTTCTTT. Combining the CDR3 with reference TRBV9 and TRBJ1-1 gives the whole variable domain DSGVTQTPKHLITATGQRVTLRCSPRSGDLSVYWYQQSLDQGLQFLIQYYNGEERAKGNILERFSAQQFPDLHSELNLSSLELGDSALYFCASSVAPEMNTEAFFGQGTRLTVV.

The CDR3 coding sequence is TGTGCCAGTAGTGAGGGGCTAGCGGGGGGTTACGAGCAGTACTTC. Translation: CASSEGLAGGYEQYF. The chain uses TRBV19 and TRBJ2-7; 11 bases align to TRBD2. There are 15 residues in the CDR3. The germline gives CDR1 LNHDA, CDR2 SQIVND (reference sequence). With V trimmed by 5 bases and J by 4 bases, 7 bases remained unmatched.

This clone was seen once. The chain links TRBV29-1 to TRBJ1-1, with D possibly TRBD1 on 6 matching bases. Trimming stripped 8 bases from V and 4 bases from J, with 23 bases between. The CDR3 is 15 residues long. Germline CDR1 is SQVTM and CDR2 is ANQGSEA. This chain's CDR3 is CSPRRGGSPCTEAFF. The CDR3 region has the DNA TGCAGCCCGAGACGGGGGGGCAGTCCTTGCACTGAAGCTTTCTTT.

The V call is TRBV7-9, the J call TRBJ2-5; D not certain. The CDR3 length is 14 residues. CDR1 is SEHNR, CDR2 FQNEAQ, per germline (reference sequence). V was trimmed by 5 bases and J by 2 bases, leaving 12 bases between them. CDR3 DNA: TGTGCCAGCAGCCCGCCCGCGCTTCAAGAGACCCAGTACTTC. The encoded protein is CASSPPALQETQYF.

This chain connects TRBV6-5 to TRBJ2-4, with D unclear. Germline loops: CDR1 MNHEY, CDR2 SVGAGI. This CDR3 spans 14 amino acids. Trimming took off 4 bases at V and 0 bases at J, with 7 bases between the two ends. CDR3 in amino acids: CASSSNLAKNIQYF. CDR3 nucleotide sequence: TGTGCCAGCAGTTCTAACCTAGCCAAAAACATTCAGTACTTC.

The chain recombines TRBV11-1 with TRBJ1-2, with D maybe TRBD1 (5 bases). V lost 5 bases and J lost 4, with 17 bases in between. The CDR3 length is 15 residues. Germline CDR1 and CDR2: SGHAT and FQDESV (reference sequence). The CDR3 loop is CASSPHFRQGYGYTF. In DNA, the CDR3 is TGTGCCAGCAGCCCGCATTTTAGGCAGGGCTATGGCTACACCTTC.

In DNA form, the CDR3 reads TGTGCCAGCAGTTCGGGGGGCGCCGGTAGCAATCAGCCCCAGCATTTT. Translated, it gives CASSSGGAGSNQPQHF. This chain connects TRBV27 to TRBJ1-5; a weak D match, TRBD1 (6 bases). The V end lost 4 bases, the J end lost 0 bases, and 13 bases lay between the germline ends. There are 16 residues in the CDR3. Germline CDR1 MNHEY, CDR2 SMNVEV (reference sequence).

Of note for this clone: Other DNA sequences in this specimen translate into the identical CDR3. The chain joins TRBV15 to TRBJ2-3, with D possibly TRBD2 on 5 matching bases. Germline V gene lookup returns CDR1 LNHNV and CDR2 YYDKDF (reference sequence). V was cut by 1 base and J by 5 bases, with 16 bases left in between. The CDR3 covers 16 residues. Written as DNA, the CDR3 is TGTGCCACCAGCAGAGCGAGACTACCCCCGCAAGATACGCAGTATTTT. As protein: CATSRARLPPQDTQYF. The full variable domain, completed using reference TRBV15 and TRBJ2-3, is DAMVIQNPRYQVTQFGKPVTLSCSQTLNHNVMYWYQQKSSQAPKLLFHYYDKDFNNEADTPDNFQSRRPNTSFCFLDIRSPGLGDTAMYLCATSRARLPPQDTQYFGPGTRLTVL.

The chain's CDR3 is CASSPASAGAKGYTF. The CDR3 region has the DNA TGTGCCAGCTCACCGGCCAGTGCGGGGGCGAAAGGCTACACCTTC. The rearrangement joins TRBV18 to TRBJ1-2; perhaps TRBD1 as D (6 bases). The germline V gene has CDR1 KGHSH and CDR2 LQKENI. This CDR3 spans 15 amino acids. Trimming pared 3 bases from V and 8 bases from J, leaving 19 bases between. The full variable domain, its missing parts supplied by reference TRBV18 and TRBJ1-2, is NAGVMQNPRHLVRRRGQEARLRCSPMKGHSHVYWYRQLPEEGLKFMVYLQKENIIDESGMPKERFSAEFPKEGPSILRIQQVVRGDSAAYFCASSPASAGAKGYTFGSGTRLTVV.

The chain couples TRBV6-6 to TRBJ1-1; D is unresolved. Germline-derived CDR1 and CDR2 are MNHNY and SVGAGI (reference sequence). The V and J ends lost 6 bases and 0 bases respectively, with 11 bases between them. This CDR3 is 14 amino acids long. CDR3 protein: CASRAGRMNTEAFF. The CDR3 bases are TGTGCCAGCAGGGCAGGAAGAATGAACACTGAAGCTTTCTTT.